This T cell receptor beta chain was sequenced in a study of tumor-infiltrating lymphocytes in oesophageal squamous cell carcinoma. The trim removed 4 bases at V and 11 bases at J, leaving 10 bases unmatched. In germline, CDR1 is SGHTA, CDR2 FQGNSA. CDR3 length equals 14 residues. This clonotype was counted a few times. TCRdb recomputed calls from the PCR reads with MiXCR, one row per CDR3 protein. The sample includes under 20,000 distinct CDR3 sequences, under 50% of them seen just once. The TCR sequence derives from a male donor with esophageal squamous cell carcinoma. Sequencing was carried out using blood. The chain couples TRBV7-2 to TRBJ2-3; 9 positions match TRBD1. CDR3 loop: CASSYRTGAYEQYF. The DNA for the CDR3 is TGTGCCAGCAGCTACCGGACAGGGGCCTACGAGCAGTATTTT.